This T cell receptor beta chain was retrieved from a study of PD-1 blockade in classical Hodgkin lymphoma. Broader study findings: Complete responders entered with baseline diversity on par with newly diagnosed patients, the results showed. Possible causes of repertoire differences, disease activity or prior therapy, remain undefined. There was a significant rise in CD4+ TCR diversity by C4D1, with no such rise for CD8+.

Brentuximab vedotin exposure varied, and every patient relapsed after autologous stem cell transplantation. Progressive disease, partial response or complete response was each patient's best response. A word on this clone: The antigen remains unidentified.

Measured with immunoSEQ multiplex PCR; TCRdb has only the in-frame clones, and not every one. The sample includes roughly 13,000 clones, approximately 78% of them seen just once. The CDR3 loop spans 12 amino acids. The germline CDR1 and CDR2 sequences are SGHTA and FQGNSA. Trimming cost V 5 bases and J 5 bases, with 9 bases left between them. This TCR derives from a human donor with classical Hodgkin lymphoma. The chain links TRBV7-2 to TRBJ2-5; unclear D gene. The source was peripheral blood mononuclear cells (PBMCs), collected before the second cycle of nivolumab. CDR3 region: CASSKTAETQYF. In nucleotides, the CDR3 is TGTGCCAGCAGCAAAACAGCGGAGACCCAGTACTTC.